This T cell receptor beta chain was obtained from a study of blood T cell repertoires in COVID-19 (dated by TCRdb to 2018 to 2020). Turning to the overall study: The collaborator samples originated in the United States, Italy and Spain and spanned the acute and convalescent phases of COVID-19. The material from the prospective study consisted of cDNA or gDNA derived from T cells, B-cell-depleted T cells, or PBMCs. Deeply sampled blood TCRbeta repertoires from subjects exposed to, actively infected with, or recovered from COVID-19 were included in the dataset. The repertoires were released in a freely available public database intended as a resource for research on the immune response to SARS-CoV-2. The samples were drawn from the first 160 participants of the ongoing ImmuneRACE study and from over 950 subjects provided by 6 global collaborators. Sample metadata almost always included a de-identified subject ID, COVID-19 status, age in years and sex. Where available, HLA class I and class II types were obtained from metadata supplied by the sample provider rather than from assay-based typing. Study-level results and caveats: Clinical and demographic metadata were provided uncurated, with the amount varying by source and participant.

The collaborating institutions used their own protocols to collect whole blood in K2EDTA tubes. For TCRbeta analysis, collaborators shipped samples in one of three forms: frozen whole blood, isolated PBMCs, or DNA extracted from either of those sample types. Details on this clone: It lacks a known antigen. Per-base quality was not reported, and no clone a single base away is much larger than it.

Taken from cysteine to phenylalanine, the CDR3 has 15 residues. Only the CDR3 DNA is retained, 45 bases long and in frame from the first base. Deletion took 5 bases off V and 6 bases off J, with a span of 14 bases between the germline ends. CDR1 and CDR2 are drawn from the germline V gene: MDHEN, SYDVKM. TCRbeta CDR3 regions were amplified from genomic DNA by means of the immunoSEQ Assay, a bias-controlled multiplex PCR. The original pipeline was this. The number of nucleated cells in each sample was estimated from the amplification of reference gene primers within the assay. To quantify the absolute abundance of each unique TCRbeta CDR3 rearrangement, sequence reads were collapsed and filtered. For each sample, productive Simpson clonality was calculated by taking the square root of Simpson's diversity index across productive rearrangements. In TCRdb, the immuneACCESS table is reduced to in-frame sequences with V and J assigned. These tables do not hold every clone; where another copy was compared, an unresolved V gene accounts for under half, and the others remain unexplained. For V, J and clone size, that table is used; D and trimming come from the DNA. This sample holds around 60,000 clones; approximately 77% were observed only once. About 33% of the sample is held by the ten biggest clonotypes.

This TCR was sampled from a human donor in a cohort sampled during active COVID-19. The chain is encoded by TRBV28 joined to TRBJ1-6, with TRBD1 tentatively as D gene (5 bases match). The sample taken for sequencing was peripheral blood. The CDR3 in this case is CASSDALTANSPLHF. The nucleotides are TGTGCCAGCAGTGACGCGCTGACAGCTAATTCACCCCTCCACTTT.